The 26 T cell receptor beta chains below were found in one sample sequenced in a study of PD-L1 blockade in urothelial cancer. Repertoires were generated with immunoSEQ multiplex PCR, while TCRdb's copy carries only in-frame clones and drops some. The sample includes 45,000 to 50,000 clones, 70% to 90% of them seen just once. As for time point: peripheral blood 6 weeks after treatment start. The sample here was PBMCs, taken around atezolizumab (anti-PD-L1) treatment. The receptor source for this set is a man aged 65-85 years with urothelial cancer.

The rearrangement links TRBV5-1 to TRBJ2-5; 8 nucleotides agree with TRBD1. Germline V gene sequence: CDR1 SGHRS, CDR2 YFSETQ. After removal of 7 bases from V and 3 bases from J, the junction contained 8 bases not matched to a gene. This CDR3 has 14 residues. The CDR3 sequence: CASHQPGGEETQYF. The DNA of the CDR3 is TGCGCCAGCCATCAGCCAGGGGGCGAAGAGACCCAGTACTTC.

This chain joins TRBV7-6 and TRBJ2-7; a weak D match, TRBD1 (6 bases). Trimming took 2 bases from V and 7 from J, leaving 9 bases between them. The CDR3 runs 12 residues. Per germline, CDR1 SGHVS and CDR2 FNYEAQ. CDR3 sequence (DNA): TGTGCCAGCAGCTTACTTGGACAGGAGCAGTACTTC. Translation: CASSLLGQEQYF.

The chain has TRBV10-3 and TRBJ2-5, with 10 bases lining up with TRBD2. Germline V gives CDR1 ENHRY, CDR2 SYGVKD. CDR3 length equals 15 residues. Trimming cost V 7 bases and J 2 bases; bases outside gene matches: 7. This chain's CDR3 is CAIKEVAGGQETQYF. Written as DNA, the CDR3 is TGTGCCATCAAAGAGGTAGCGGGGGGACAAGAGACCCAGTACTTC.

The CDR3 region has the DNA TGTGCCAGCAGGCGCCTGGGCTCCAATGAGCAGTTCTTC. As protein: CASRRLGSNEQFF. This sequence joins TRBV25-1 and TRBJ2-1; D is unresolved. Germline CDR1 reads MGHDK; CDR2 reads SYGVNS. The CDR3 contains 13 residues. Between the trimmed V and J ends, which lost 6 bases and 6 bases, there was a span of 12 bases.

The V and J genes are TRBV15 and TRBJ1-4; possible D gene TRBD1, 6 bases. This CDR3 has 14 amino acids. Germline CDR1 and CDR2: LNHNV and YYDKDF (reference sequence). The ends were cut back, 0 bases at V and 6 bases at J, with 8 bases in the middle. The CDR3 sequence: CATSRDRTDEKLFF. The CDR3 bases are TGTGCCACCAGCAGAGATAGGACAGATGAAAAACTGTTTTTT.

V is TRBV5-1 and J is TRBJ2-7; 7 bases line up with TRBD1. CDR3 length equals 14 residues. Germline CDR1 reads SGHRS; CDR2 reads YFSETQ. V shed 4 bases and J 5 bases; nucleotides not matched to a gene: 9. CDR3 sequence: CASSIPGQLDEQYF. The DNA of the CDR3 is TGCGCCAGCAGCATACCGGGACAGTTGGACGAGCAGTACTTC.

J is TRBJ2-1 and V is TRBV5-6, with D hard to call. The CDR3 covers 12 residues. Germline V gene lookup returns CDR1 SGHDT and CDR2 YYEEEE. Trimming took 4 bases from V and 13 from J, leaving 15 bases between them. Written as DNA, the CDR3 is TGTGCCAGCAGCCTTAAAGCCATATCCCAGTTCTTC. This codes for CASSLKAISQFF.

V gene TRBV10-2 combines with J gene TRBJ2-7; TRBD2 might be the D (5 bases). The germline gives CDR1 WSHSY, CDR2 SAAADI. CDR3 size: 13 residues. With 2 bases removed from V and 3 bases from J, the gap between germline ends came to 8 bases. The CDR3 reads CASSERRDYEQYF. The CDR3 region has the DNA TGCGCCAGCAGTGAGAGACGGGACTACGAGCAGTACTTC.

The CDR3 reads CASSLLQGETNQPQHF. The CDR3 bases are TGTGCCAGCAGTTTATTACAGGGGGAGACCAATCAGCCCCAGCATTTT. The rearrangement uses TRBV28 and TRBJ1-5, with 8 bases that match TRBD1. CDR3 size: 16 residues. Germline assignment: CDR1 MDHEN and CDR2 SYDVKM. With V trimmed by 1 base and J by 3 bases, 5 bases remained unmatched. The full variable domain, rest sourced from reference TRBV28 and TRBJ1-5, is DVKVTQSSRYLVKRTGEKVFLECVQDMDHENMFWYRQDPGLGLRLIYFSYDVKMKEKGDIPEGYSVSREKKERFSLILESASTNQTSMYLCASSLLQGETNQPQHFGDGTRLSIL.

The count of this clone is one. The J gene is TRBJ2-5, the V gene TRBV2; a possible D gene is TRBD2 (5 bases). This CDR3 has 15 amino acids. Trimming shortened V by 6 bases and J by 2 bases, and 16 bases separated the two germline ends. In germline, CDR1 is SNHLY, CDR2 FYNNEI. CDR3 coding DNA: TGTGCCAGCAGCCGAAGCCCTGAGCGGCAAGAGACCCAGTACTTC. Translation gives CASSRSPERQETQYF.

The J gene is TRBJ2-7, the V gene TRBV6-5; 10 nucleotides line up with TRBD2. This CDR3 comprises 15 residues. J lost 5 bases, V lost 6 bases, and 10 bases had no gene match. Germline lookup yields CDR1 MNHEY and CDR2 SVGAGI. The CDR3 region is CASRQPSGSPHEQYF. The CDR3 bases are TGTGCCAGCAGACAACCTAGCGGGAGCCCCCACGAGCAGTACTTC.

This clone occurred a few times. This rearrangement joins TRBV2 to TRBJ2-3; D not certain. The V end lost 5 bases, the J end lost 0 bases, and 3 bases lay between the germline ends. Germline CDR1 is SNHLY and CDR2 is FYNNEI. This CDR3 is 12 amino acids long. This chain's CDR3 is CASSLSTDTQYF. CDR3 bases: TGTGCCAGCAGTCTTAGCACAGATACGCAGTATTTT.

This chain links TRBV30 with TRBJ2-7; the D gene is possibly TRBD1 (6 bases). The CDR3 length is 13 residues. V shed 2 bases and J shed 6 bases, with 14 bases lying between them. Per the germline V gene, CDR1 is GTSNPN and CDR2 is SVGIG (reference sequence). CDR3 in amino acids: CAWSILTGSEQYF. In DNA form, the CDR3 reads TGTGCCTGGAGTATCCTCACAGGGTCCGAGCAGTACTTC.

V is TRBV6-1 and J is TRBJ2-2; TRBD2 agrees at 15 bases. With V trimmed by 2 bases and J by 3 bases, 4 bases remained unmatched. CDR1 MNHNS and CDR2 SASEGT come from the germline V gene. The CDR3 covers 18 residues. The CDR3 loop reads CASSEPGLAGGDTGELFF. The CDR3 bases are TGTGCCAGCAGTGAACCGGGACTAGCGGGAGGTGACACCGGGGAGCTGTTTTTT.

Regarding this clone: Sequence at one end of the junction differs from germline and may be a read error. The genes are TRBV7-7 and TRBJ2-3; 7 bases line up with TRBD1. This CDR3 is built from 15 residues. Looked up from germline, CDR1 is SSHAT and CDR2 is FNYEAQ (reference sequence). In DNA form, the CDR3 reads TGTGCTAGCAGCTTAGTGACAGGGCGCACAGATACGCAGTATTTT. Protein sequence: CASSLVTGRTDTQYF.

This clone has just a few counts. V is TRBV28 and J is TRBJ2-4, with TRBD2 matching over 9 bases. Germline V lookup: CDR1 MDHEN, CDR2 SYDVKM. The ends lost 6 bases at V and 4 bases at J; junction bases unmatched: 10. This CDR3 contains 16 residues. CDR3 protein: CASRTRLAEFKNIQYF. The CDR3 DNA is TGTGCCAGCAGAACCCGACTAGCGGAGTTTAAAAACATTCAGTACTTC.

The CDR3 DNA reads as TGTGCCAGCAGCTTAGCAAATATGGGACAACTCTACGAGCAGTACTTC. Amino acid sequence: CASSLANMGQLYEQYF. V is TRBV7-9 and J is TRBJ2-7, with D maybe TRBD1 (6 bases). The ends were cut back, 0 bases at V and 3 bases at J, with 15 bases in the middle. This CDR3 spans 16 amino acids. In germline, CDR1 is SEHNR, CDR2 FQNEAQ (reference sequence).

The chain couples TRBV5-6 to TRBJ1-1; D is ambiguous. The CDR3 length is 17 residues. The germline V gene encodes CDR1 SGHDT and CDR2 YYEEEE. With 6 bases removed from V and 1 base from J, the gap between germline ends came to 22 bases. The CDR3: CASTPTAEGRQNTEAFF. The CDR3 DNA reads TGTGCCAGCACCCCGACCGCTGAGGGCCGCCAGAACACTGAAGCTTTCTTT.

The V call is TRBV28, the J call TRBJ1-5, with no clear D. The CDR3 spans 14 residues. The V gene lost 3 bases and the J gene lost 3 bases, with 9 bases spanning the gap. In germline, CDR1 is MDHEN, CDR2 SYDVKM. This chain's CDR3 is CASSLKSVNQPQHF. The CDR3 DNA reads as TGTGCCAGCAGTTTGAAGAGCGTCAATCAGCCCCAGCATTTT. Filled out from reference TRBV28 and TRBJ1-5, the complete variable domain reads DVKVTQSSRYLVKRTGEKVFLECVQDMDHENMFWYRQDPGLGLRLIYFSYDVKMKEKGDIPEGYSVSREKKERFSLILESASTNQTSMYLCASSLKSVNQPQHFGDGTRLSIL.

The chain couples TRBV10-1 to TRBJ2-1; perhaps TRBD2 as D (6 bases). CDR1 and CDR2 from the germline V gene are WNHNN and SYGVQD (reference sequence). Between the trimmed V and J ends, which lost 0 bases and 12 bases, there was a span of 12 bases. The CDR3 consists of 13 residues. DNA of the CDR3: TGCGCCAGCAGTGAGTCTGGGGGGTGGGGGCAGTTCTTC. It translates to CASSESGGWGQFF.

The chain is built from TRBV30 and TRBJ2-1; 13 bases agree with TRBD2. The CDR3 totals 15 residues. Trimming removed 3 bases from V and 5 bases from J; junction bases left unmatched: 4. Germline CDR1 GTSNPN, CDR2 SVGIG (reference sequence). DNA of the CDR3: TGTGCCTGGAGCGTAGGGACTAGCGGGAACAATGAGCAGTTCTTC. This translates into CAWSVGTSGNNEQFF.

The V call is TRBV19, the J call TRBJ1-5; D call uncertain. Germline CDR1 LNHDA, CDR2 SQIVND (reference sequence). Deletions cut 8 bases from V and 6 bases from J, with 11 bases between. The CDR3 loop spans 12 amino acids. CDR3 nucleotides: TGTGCCAGTTCACCGCCAGGTCAGCCCCAGCATTTT. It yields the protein CASSPPGQPQHF.

The CDR3 region is CASSPGSGANVLTF. CDR3 nucleotides: TGTGCCAGCAGCCCCGGCTCTGGGGCCAACGTCCTGACTTTC. The chain couples TRBV5-6 to TRBJ2-6; D unresolved. Germline lookup yields CDR1 SGHDT and CDR2 YYEEEE. This CDR3 region has 14 residues. V was pared by 4 bases and J by 0 bases, with 5 bases between.

In DNA, the CDR3 is TGCGCCAGCAGCAGGAGACGGGAGGACACTGAAGCTTTCTTT. Translation gives CASSRRREDTEAFF. This chain connects TRBV5-1 to TRBJ1-1; D gene ambiguous. Germline assignment: CDR1 SGHRS and CDR2 YFSETQ. With 4 bases removed from V and 3 bases from J, the gap between germline ends came to 13 bases. The CDR3 length is 14 residues.

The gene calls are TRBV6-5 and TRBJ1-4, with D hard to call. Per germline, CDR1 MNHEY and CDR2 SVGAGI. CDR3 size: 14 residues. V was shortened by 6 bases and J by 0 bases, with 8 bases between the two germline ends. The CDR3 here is CASSYSATNEKLFF. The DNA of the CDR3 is TGTGCCAGCAGCTATAGTGCAACTAATGAAAAACTGTTTTTT.

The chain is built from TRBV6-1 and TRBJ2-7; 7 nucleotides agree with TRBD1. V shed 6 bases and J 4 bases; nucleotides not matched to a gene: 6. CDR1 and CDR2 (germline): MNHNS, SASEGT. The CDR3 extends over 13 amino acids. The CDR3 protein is CASSLGQNYEQYF. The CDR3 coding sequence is TGTGCCAGCAGCCTGGGACAGAATTACGAGCAGTACTTC.